A selection of T cell receptor beta chains follows, all from one sample in a study of somatic mutations in cytotoxic T cells in rheumatoid arthritis. Clones were sequenced by immunoSEQ multiplex PCR, and TCRdb holds only the in-frame ones, with some missing. The sample has around 16,000 clones, about four fifths seen once. The sample comprised CD8+ T cells sorted from blood. Receptors originate from an adult with rheumatoid arthritis. Each CDR3 is given with its conserved first and last residue. The D gene is left open where the match is weak. Rows may omit the clone size; those that give it use once, few, many or a size class.

TRBV2	TRBJ1-4	TRBD1	-	TGTGCCAGCAGCCCAACAGGGGTGAGGGAAAAACTGTTTTTT	CASSPTGVREKLFF
TRBV10-2	TRBJ2-1	TRBD2	-	TGCGCCAGCAGTGTGGTCGGGAGGGTCCATGAGCAGTTCTTC	CASSVVGRVHEQFF
TRBV11-2	TRBJ1-2	-	-	TGTGCCAGCAGCTCTTCAATGGAAGGCTACACCTTC	CASSSSMEGYTF
TRBV4-3	TRBJ2-1	-	once	TGCGCCAGCAGCCAAGATCTGAGCAGCGGAAACAATGAGCAGTTCTTC	CASSQDLSSGNNEQFF
TRBV6-4	TRBJ2-1	TRBD2	-	TGTGCCAGCAGTGACTCGGAAGGGACTAGCGGGAGGTGGAAGTTCTTC	CASSDSEGTSGRWKFF
TRBV6-5	TRBJ2-7	-	-	TGTGCCAGCACAGCAGGATACGAGCAGTACTTC	CASTAGYEQYF
TRBV6-5	TRBJ2-1	-	-	TGTGCCAGCAGTTACTTGTCGGGGTTAGGGCAGGAGCAGTTCTTC	CASSYLSGLGQEQFF
TRBV5-6	TRBJ1-3	-	-	TGTGCCAGCAGCCCCGACAGGACCCGCTCTGGAAACACCATATATTTT	CASSPDRTRSGNTIYF
TRBV7-9	TRBJ1-1	-	few	TGTGCCAGCAGCTTGGATTCTCTAGGCACTGAAGCTTTCTTT	CASSLDSLGTEAFF
TRBV7-9	TRBJ2-1	-	-	TGTGCCAGCAGATCCCTAAAGCCTGAGCAGTTCTTC	CASRSLKPEQFF
TRBV10-3	TRBJ1-1	-	-	TGTGCCATCAGTGATAAACCCCCGGGTTTTAAGAACACTGAAGCTTTCTTT	CAISDKPPGFKNTEAFF
TRBV5-1	TRBJ2-1	TRBD2	-	TGCGCCAGCAGCTACGGACTAGCGGGCGACAATGAGCAGTTCTTC	CASSYGLAGDNEQFF
TRBV29-1	TRBJ2-1	TRBD2	-	TGCAGCGCCGGGACTAGCGGGAGTGAGCAGTTCTTC	CSAGTSGSEQFF
TRBV25-1	TRBJ2-3	TRBD2	-	TGTGCCAGCAGTGGCGGGACTAGCGGGACAGTTCGCACAGATACGCAGTATTTT	CASSGGTSGTVRTDTQYF
TRBV7-2	TRBJ2-3	TRBD2	-	TGTGCCAGCAGCCGACTAGCGGGAGCATCGGGGACAGATACGCAGTATTTT	CASSRLAGASGTDTQYF
TRBV19	TRBJ1-2	TRBD1	-	TGTGCCAGTACTCACAGGGACAGGGGGCCAGTAGATGGCTACACCTTC	CASTHRDRGPVDGYTF
TRBV14	TRBJ1-2	-	-	TGTGCCAGCAGCCAAGATTTTGTACAGGACTATGGCTACACCTTC	CASSQDFVQDYGYTF
TRBV30	TRBJ2-7	-	-	TGTGCCTGGAGTGGGGGGACCTACGAGCAGTACTTC	CAWSGGTYEQYF
TRBV20-1	TRBJ2-7	-	-	TGCAGTGCTACCGCTGGGTACGAGCAGTACTTC	CSATAGYEQYF
TRBV28	TRBJ2-1	-	-	TGTGCCAGCAGTACGACGGGTAATGAGCAGTTCTTC	CASSTTGNEQFF
TRBV28	TRBJ2-7	TRBD1	-	TGTGCCAGCAGTTTTCCGGACAGGAGCTCCTACGAGCAGTACTTC	CASSFPDRSSYEQYF
TRBV7-3	TRBJ2-7	-	-	TGTGCCAGCAGCCTCCGGGGGGGGCAGGGGGCAAACGAGCAGTACTTC	CASSLRGGQGANEQYF
TRBV9	TRBJ2-2	TRBD2	-	TGTGCCAGCAGCGTAGAGGGACTAGCGGGAGAGGGGAGCACCGGGGAGCTGTTTTTT	CASSVEGLAGEGSTGELFF
TRBV6-5	TRBJ2-3	-	-	TGTGCCAGCAGTTACGCTGGGCCGGGAGATACGCAGTATTTT	CASSYAGPGDTQYF
TRBV27	TRBJ2-1	-	once	TGTGCCAGCAGTTTAGCTGGCCGGCAGTTCTTC	CASSLAGRQFF